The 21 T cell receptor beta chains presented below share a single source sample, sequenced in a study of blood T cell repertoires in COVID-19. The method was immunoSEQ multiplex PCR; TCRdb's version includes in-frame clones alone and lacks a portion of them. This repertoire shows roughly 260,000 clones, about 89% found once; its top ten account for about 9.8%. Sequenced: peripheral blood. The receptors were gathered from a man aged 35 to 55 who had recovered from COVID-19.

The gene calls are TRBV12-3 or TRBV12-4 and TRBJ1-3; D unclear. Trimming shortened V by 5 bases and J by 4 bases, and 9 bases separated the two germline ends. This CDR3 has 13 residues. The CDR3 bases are TGTGCCAGCAGTGCCCTACAGGGAAACACCATATATTTT. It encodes CASSALQGNTIYF.

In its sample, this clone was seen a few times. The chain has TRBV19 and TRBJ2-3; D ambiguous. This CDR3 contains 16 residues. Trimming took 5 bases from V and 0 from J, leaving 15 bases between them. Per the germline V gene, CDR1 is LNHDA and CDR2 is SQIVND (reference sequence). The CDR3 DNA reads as TGTGCCAGTAGTCTAACACGGAGAGCTAGCACAGATACGCAGTATTTT. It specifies CASSLTRRASTDTQYF.

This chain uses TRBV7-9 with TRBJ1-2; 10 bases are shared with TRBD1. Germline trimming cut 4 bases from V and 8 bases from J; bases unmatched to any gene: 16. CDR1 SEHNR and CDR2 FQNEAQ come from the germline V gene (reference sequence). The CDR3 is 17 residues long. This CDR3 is CASSSFAPGQGSGGYTF. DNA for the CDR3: TGTGCCAGCAGCTCCTTTGCCCCGGGACAGGGGAGCGGGGGCTACACCTTC.

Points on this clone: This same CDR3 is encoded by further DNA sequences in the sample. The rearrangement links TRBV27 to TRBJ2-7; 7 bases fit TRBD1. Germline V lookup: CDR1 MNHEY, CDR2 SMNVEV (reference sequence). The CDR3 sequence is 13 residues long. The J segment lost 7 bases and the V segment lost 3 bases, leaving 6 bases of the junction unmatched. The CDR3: CASSLGRGNEQYF. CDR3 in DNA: TGTGCCAGCAGTTTGGGCAGGGGGAATGAGCAGTACTTC.

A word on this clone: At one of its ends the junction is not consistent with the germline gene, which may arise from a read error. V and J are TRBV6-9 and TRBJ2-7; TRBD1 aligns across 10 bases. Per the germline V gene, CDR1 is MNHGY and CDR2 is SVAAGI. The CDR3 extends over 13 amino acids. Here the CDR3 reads CASSYSGGTGVLF. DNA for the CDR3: TGTGCCAGCAGTTATTCAGGAGGGACAGGGGTCTTGTTC.

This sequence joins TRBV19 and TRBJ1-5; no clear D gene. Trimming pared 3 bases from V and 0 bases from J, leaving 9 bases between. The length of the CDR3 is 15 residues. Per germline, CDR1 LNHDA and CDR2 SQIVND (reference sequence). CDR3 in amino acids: CASSMADSSNQPQHF. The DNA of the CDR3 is TGTGCCAGTAGTATGGCAGACTCTAGCAATCAGCCCCAGCATTTT.

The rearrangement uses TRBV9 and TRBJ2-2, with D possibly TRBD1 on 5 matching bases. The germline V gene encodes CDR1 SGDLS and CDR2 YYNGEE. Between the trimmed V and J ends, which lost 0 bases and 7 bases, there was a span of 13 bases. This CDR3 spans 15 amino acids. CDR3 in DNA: TGTGCCAGCAGCGTAGTGTCAGGGTCGTTCGGGGAGCTGTTTTTT. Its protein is CASSVVSGSFGELFF.

The chain's CDR3 is CASRGDRVGQPQHF. The CDR3 DNA follows: TGTGCCAGCAGGGGGGACAGGGTGGGACAGCCCCAGCATTTT. The chain has TRBV2 and TRBJ1-5, with 9 bases fitting TRBD1. The junction had 7 bases not matched to a gene; V was cut back by 6 bases and J by 7 bases. The germline V gene encodes CDR1 SNHLY and CDR2 FYNNEI. This CDR3 comprises 14 residues. Full variable domain (outside the CDR3, taken from reference TRBV2 and TRBJ1-5): EPEVTQTPSHQVTQMGQEVILRCVPISNHLYFYWYRQILGQKVEFLVSFYNNEISEKSEIFDDQFSVERPDGSNFTLKIRSTKLEDSAMYFCASRGDRVGQPQHFGDGTRLSIL.

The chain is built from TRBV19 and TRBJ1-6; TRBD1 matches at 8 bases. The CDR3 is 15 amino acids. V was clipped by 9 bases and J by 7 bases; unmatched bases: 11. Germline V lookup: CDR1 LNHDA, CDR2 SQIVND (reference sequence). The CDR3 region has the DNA TGTGCCAGCAATCATCAGGGGGCGGACAATTCACCCCTCCACTTT. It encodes CASNHQGADNSPLHF.

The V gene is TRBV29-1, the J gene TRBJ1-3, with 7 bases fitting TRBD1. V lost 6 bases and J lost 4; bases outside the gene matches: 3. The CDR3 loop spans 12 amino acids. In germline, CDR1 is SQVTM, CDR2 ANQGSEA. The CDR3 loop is CSVGTAGNTIYF. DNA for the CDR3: TGCAGCGTCGGGACAGCCGGAAACACCATATATTTT.

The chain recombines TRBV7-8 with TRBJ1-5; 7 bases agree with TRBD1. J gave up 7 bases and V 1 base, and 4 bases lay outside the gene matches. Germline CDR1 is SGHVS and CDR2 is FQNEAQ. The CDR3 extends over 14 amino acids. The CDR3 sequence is CASSLDQGEQPQHF. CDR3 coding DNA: TGTGCCAGCAGCTTAGATCAGGGGGAACAGCCCCAGCATTTT.

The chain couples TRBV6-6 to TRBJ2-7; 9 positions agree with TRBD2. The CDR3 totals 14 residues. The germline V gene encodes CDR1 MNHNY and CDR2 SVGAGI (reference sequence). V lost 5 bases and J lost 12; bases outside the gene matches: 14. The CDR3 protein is CASSGISGGLNPYF. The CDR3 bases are TGTGCCAGCAGTGGGATCAGCGGGGGGCTGAATCCGTACTTC.

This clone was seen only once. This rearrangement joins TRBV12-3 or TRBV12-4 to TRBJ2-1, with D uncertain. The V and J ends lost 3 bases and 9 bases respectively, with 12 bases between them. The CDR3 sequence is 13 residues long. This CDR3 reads CASSLGSASEQFF. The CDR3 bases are TGTGCCAGCAGTTTGGGCTCGGCGAGTGAGCAGTTCTTC.

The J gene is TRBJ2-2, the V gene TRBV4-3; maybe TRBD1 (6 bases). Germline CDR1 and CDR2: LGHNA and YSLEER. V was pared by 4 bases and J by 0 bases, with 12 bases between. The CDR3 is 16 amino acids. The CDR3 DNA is TGCGCCAGCAGCCGAGGAGCAGGGGCGAACACCGGGGAGCTGTTTTTT. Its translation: CASSRGAGANTGELFF.

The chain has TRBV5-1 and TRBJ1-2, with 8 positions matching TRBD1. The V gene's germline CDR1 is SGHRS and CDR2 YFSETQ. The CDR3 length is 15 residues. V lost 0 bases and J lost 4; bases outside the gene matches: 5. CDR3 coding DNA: TGCGCCAGCAGCTTGGGGACAGGGTGGGGCTATGGCTACACCTTC. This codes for CASSLGTGWGYGYTF.

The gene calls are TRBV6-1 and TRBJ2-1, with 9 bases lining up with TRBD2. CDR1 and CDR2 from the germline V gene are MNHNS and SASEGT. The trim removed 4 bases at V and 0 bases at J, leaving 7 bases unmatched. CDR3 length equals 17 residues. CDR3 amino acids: CASSGWGGRGSYNEQFF. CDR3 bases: TGTGCCAGCAGTGGTTGGGGCGGGAGGGGCTCCTACAATGAGCAGTTCTTC.

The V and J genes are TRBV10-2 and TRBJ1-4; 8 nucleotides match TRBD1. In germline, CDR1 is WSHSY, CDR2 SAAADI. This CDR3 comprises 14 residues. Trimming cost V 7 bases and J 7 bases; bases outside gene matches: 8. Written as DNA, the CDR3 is TGCGCCAGCAAGTCCCAGGGGGCAAGTGAAAAACTGTTTTTT. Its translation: CASKSQGASEKLFF.

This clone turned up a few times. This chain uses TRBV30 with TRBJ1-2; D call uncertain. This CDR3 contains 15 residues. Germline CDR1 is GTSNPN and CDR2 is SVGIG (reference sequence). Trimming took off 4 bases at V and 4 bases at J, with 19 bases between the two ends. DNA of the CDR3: TGTGCCTGGACTGCACCCCCGGACTACGGCTATGGCTACACCTTC. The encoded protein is CAWTAPPDYGYGYTF.

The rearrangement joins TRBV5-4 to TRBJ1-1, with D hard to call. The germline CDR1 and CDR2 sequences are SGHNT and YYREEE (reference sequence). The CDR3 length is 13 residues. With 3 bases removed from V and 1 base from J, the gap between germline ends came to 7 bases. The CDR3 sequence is CASSSRENTEAFF. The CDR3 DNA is TGTGCCAGCAGCTCACGGGAGAACACTGAAGCTTTCTTT.

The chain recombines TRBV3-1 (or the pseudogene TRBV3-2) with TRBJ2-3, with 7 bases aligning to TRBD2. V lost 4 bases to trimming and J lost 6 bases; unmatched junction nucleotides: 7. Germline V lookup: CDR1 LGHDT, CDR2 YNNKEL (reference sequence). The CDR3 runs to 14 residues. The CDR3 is CASSPRLAEDTQYF. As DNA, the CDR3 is TGTGCCAGCAGCCCAAGACTAGCCGAGGATACGCAGTATTTT.

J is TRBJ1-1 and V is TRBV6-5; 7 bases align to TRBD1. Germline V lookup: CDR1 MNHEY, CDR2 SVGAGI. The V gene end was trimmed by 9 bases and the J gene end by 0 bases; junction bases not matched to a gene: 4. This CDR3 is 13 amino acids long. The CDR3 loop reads CASSGQLNTEAFF. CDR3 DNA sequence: TGTGCCAGTTCGGGACAGCTGAACACTGAAGCTTTCTTT.